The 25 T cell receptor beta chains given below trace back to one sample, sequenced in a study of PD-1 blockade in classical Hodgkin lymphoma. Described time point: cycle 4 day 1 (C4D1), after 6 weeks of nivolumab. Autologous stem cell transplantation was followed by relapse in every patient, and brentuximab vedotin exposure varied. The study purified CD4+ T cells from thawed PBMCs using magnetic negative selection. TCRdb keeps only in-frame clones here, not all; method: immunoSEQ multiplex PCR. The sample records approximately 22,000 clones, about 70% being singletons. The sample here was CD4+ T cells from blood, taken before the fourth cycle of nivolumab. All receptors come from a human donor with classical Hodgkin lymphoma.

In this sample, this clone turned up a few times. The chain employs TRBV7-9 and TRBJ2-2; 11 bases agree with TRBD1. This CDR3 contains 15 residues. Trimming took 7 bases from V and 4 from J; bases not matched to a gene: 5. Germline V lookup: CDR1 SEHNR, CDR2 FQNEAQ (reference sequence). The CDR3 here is CASTLDRGLTGELFF. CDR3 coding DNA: TGTGCCAGCACTTTGGACAGGGGGCTCACCGGGGAGCTGTTTTTT.

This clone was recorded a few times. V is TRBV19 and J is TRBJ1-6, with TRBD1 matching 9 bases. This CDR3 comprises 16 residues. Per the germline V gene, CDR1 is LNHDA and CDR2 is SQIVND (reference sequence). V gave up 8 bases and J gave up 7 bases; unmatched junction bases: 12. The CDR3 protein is CASGGTGGQGNSPLHF. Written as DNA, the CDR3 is TGTGCCAGTGGGGGTACGGGTGGACAGGGGAATTCACCCCTCCACTTT. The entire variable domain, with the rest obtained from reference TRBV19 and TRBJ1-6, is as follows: DGGITQSPKYLFRKEGQNVTLSCEQNLNHDAMYWYRQDPGQGLRLIYYSQIVNDFQKGDIAEGYSVSREKKESFPLTVTSAQKNPTAFYLCASGGTGGQGNSPLHFGNGTRLTVT.

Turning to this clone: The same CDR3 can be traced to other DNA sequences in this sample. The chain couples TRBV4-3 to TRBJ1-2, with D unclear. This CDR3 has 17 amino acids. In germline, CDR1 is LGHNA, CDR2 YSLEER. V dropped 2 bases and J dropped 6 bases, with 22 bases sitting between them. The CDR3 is CASSQTRAPIQRDGYTF. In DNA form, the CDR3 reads TGCGCCAGCAGCCAAACTCGGGCCCCGATCCAGAGGGATGGCTACACCTTC.

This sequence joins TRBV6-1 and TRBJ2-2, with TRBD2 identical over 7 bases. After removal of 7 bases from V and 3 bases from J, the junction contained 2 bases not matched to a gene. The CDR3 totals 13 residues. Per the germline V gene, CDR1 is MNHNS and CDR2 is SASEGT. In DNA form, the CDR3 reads TGTGCCAGCATACGGGGGGACACCGGGGAGCTGTTTTTT. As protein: CASIRGDTGELFF.

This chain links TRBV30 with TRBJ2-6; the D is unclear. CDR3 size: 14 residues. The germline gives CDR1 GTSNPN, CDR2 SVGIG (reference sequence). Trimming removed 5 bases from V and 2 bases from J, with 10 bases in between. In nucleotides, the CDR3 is TGTGCCTGGGCTCACCTTGCTGGGGCCAACGTCCTGACTTTC. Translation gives CAWAHLAGANVLTF.

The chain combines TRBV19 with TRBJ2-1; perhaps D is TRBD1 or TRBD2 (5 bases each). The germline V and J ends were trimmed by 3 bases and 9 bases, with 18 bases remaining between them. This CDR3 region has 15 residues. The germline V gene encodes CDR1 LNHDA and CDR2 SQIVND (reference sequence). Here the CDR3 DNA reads TGTGCCAGTAGTATCACGGGGCGGACCCACGGTGAGCAGTTCTTC. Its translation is CASSITGRTHGEQFF.

The CDR3 is CASSLLSGTTNEKLFF. CDR3 sequence (DNA): TGTGCCAGCAGTTTACTCTCAGGGACAACTAATGAAAAACTGTTTTTT. This sequence joins TRBV28 and TRBJ1-4, with D possibly matching TRBD1 (5 bases). CDR1 is MDHEN and CDR2 is SYDVKM in the germline V gene. V lost 2 bases, J lost 0 bases, and 10 bases lay in between. The length of the CDR3 is 16 residues.

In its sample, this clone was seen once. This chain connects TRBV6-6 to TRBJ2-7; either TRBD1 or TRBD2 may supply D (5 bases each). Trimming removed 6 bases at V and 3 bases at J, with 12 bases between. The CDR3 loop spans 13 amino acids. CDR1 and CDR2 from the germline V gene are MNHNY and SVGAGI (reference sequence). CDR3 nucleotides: TGTGCCAGCAGCCCGGGACCTTTCTACGAGCAGTACTTC. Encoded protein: CASSPGPFYEQYF.

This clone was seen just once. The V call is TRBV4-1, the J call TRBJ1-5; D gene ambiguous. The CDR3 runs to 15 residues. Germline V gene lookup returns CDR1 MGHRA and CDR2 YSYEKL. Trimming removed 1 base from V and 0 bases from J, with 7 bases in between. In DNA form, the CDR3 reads TGCGCCAGCAGCCAAGTGAGGGATAGCAATCAGCCCCAGCATTTT. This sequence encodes CASSQVRDSNQPQHF.

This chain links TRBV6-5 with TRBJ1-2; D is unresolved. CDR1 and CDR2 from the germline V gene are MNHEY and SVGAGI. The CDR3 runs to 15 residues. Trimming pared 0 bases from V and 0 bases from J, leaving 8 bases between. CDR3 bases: TGTGCCAGCAGTTACTCCCGGACGCCTAACTATGGCTACACCTTC. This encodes CASSYSRTPNYGYTF.

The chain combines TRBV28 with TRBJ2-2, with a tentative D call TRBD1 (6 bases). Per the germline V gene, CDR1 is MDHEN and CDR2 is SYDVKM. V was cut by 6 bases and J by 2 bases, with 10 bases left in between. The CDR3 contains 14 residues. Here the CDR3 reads CASRLDRNTGELFF. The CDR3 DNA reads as TGTGCCAGCAGATTGGACAGAAACACCGGGGAGCTGTTTTTT.

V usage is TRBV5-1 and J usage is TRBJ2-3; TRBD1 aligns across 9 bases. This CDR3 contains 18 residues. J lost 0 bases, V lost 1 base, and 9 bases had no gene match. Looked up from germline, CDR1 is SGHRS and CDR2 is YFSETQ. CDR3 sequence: CASSLLGQGGISTDTQYF. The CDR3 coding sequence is TGCGCCAGCAGCTTGCTGGGACAGGGAGGGATTAGCACAGATACGCAGTATTTT.

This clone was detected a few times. The CDR3 nucleotides read TGCGCCAGCAGCCAAGATCTGGCGGGGAATGGCTACACCTTC. It codes for CASSQDLAGNGYTF. The chain uses TRBV4-3 and TRBJ1-2; no firm D call. The CDR3 sequence is 14 residues long. CDR1 and CDR2 from the germline V gene are LGHNA and YSLEER. Trimming shortened V by 0 bases and J by 6 bases, and 11 bases separated the two germline ends.

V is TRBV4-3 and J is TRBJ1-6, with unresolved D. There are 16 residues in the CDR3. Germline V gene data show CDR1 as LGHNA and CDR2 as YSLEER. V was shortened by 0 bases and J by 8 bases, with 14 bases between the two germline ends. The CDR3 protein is CASSQERPEIHSPLHF. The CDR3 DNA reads TGCGCCAGCAGCCAAGAACGTCCCGAGATCCATTCACCCCTCCACTTT.

CDR3 sequence (DNA): TGTGCCAGCAGCTTGGTGGGGGGGGGCGCTGGCACTGAAGCTTTCTTT. It yields the protein CASSLVGGGAGTEAFF. This chain connects TRBV5-4 to TRBJ1-1; perhaps TRBD1 as D (6 bases). The CDR3 has 16 amino acids. V was clipped by 0 bases and J by 4 bases, with 16 bases between them. Germline V gene lookup returns CDR1 SGHNT and CDR2 YYREEE (reference sequence).

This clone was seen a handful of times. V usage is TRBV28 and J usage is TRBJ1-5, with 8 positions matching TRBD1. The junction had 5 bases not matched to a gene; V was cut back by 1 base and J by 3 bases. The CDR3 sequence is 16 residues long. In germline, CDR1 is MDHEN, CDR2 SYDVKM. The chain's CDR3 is CASSLSTGAFNQPQHF. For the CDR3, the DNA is TGTGCCAGCAGTTTATCGACAGGGGCCTTCAATCAGCCCCAGCATTTT.

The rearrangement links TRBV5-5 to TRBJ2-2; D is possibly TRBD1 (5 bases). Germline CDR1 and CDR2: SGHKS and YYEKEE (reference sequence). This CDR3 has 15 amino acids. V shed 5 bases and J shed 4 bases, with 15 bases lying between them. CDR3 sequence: CASSSKIRVTGELFF. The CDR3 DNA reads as TGTGCCAGCAGTTCTAAGATCAGGGTCACCGGGGAGCTGTTTTTT.

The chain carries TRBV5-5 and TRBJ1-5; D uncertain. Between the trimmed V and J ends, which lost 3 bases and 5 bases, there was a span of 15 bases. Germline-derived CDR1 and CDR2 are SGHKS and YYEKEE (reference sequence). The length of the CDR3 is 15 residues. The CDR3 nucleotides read TGTGCCAGCAGCTCCGACGTTGTCGTCGATCAGCCCCAGCATTTT. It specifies CASSSDVVVDQPQHF. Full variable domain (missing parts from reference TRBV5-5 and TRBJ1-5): DAGVTQSPTHLIKTRGQQVTLRCSPISGHKSVSWYQQVLGQGPQFIFQYYEKEERGRGNFPDRFSARQFPNYSSELNVNALLLGDSALYLCASSSDVVVDQPQHFGDGTRLSIL.

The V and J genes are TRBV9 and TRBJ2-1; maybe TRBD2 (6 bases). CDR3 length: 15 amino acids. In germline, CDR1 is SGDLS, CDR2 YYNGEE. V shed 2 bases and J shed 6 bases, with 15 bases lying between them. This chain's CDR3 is CASSVRGNPPNEQFF. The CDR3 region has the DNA TGTGCCAGCAGCGTGCGGGGTAATCCTCCCAATGAGCAGTTCTTC.

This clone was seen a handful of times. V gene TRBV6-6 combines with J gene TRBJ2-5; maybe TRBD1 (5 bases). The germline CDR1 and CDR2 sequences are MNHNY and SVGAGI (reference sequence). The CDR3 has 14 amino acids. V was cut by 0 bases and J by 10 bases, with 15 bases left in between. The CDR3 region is CASSYSPPPGIQYF. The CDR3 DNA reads TGTGCCAGCAGTTACTCTCCACCTCCAGGGATCCAGTACTTC.

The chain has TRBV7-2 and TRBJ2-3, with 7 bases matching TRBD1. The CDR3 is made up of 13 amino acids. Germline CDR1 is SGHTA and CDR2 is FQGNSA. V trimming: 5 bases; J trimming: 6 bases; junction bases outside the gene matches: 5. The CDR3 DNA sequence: TGTGCCAGCAGCGCGACAGGGCTCGATACGCAGTATTTT. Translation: CASSATGLDTQYF.

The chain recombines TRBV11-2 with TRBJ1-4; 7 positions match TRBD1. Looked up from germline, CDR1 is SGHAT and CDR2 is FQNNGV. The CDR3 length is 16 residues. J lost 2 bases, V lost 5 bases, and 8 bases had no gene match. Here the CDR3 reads CASSPRTGGTNEKLFF. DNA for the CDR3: TGTGCCAGCAGCCCCCGGACAGGAGGGACTAATGAAAAACTGTTTTTT.

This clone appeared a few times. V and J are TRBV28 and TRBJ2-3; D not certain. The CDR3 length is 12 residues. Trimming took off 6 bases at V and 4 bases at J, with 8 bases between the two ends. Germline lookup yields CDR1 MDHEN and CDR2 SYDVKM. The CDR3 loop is CASSQHPDTQYF. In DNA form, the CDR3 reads TGTGCCAGCAGCCAACACCCAGATACGCAGTATTTT.

The CDR3 loop is CASSDRTGWGTEAFF. In nucleotides, the CDR3 is TGTGCCAGCAGTGACCGGACAGGGTGGGGCACTGAAGCTTTCTTT. The chain combines TRBV6-6 with TRBJ1-1; 8 positions agree with TRBD1. The CDR3 consists of 15 residues. The germline CDR1 and CDR2 sequences are MNHNY and SVGAGI (reference sequence). The junction had 9 bases not matched to a gene; V was cut back by 5 bases and J by 4 bases.

The CDR3 DNA reads TGTGCCAGCAGCTTAGCCGTGGGGAAGGCCAACGTCCTGACTTTC. Protein: CASSLAVGKANVLTF. The V and J genes are TRBV7-9 and TRBJ2-6; D not certain. Germline-derived CDR1 and CDR2 are SEHNR and FQNEAQ (reference sequence). V lost 0 bases to trimming and J lost 6 bases, with 9 bases between them. The CDR3 loop spans 15 amino acids.